This passage covers 19 T cell receptor beta chains from one sample sequenced in a study of blood T cell repertoires in COVID-19. Sequenced by immunoSEQ multiplex PCR; TCRdb stores in-frame clones only, minus some. The data contain some 200,000 clones, more than 65% of them seen just once; the ten biggest clones take up over 6.5%. The source material was PBMCs or T cells enriched from blood (not recorded which). The receptors derive from a middle-aged man who had recovered from COVID-19.

In regard to this clone: Because the CDR3's place on the DNA is in doubt, the DNA is left out and the CDR3 is given as listed by TCRdb. The J gene is TRBJ1-2, the V gene TRBV6-5; the table calls TRBD1, which could not be checked here. The CDR3 is 15 amino acids in total, end residues counted. Germline V lookup: CDR1 MNHEY, CDR2 SVGAGI. The CDR3 loop is CASTSVLRGQYGYTF.

V is TRBV7-2 and J is TRBJ2-2, with a tentative D call TRBD1 (6 bases). CDR3 length: 15 amino acids. Germline loops: CDR1 SGHTA, CDR2 FQGNSA. Trimming left V 3 bases short and J 7 bases short, with 15 bases between. The CDR3 sequence: CASSLRSLQGGELFF. CDR3 nucleotides: TGTGCCAGCAGCTTGAGATCGTTACAGGGCGGGGAGCTGTTTTTT.

The chain links TRBV7-2 to TRBJ1-3, with 12 bases that match TRBD1. Germline V gene sequence: CDR1 SGHTA, CDR2 FQGNSA. The V gene end was trimmed by 1 base and the J gene end by 4 bases; junction bases not matched to a gene: 5. CDR3 size: 17 residues. DNA for the CDR3: TGTGCCAGCAGCTTAGGGCGGGACAGGGGGCCCGGAAACACCATATATTTT. It is translated as CASSLGRDRGPGNTIYF.

The chain uses TRBV9 and TRBJ2-7; D possibly corresponds to TRBD2 (5 bases). V was pared by 0 bases and J by 0 bases, with 19 bases between. CDR1 SGDLS and CDR2 YYNGEE come from the germline V gene. The CDR3 extends over 18 amino acids. The CDR3 region is CASSVAPMEASSSYEQYF. DNA of the CDR3: TGTGCCAGCAGCGTAGCCCCGATGGAGGCGTCAAGCTCCTACGAGCAGTACTTC.

The V and J genes are TRBV19 and TRBJ2-3; unclear D gene. Trimming removed 3 bases at V and 0 bases at J, with 13 bases between. The CDR3 spans 16 residues. The germline gives CDR1 LNHDA, CDR2 SQIVND (reference sequence). The CDR3 bases are TGTGCCAGTAGTATCCCTCACAATCCTAGCACAGATACGCAGTATTTT. This codes for CASSIPHNPSTDTQYF.

The chain has TRBV19 and TRBJ1-2; D gene unclear. The germline gives CDR1 LNHDA, CDR2 SQIVND (reference sequence). The CDR3 loop spans 16 amino acids. V was cut by 3 bases and J by 0 bases, with 14 bases left in between. DNA for the CDR3: TGTGCCAGTAGTATTAGGAGAGACGAAGCTAACTATGGCTACACCTTC. This gives the protein CASSIRRDEANYGYTF.

V gene TRBV19 combines with J gene TRBJ1-4; D might be TRBD1 (5 bases). CDR1 is LNHDA, CDR2 SQIVND, per germline (reference sequence). The CDR3 is 14 residues long. Trimming pared 9 bases from V and 7 bases from J, leaving 18 bases between. CDR3 DNA: TGTGCCAGCAACCTCCGGGGGACCAGTGAAAAACTGTTTTTT. This sequence encodes CASNLRGTSEKLFF. The whole variable domain, remainder taken from reference TRBV19 and TRBJ1-4, is DGGITQSPKYLFRKEGQNVTLSCEQNLNHDAMYWYRQDPGQGLRLIYYSQIVNDFQKGDIAEGYSVSREKKESFPLTVTSAQKNPTAFYLCASNLRGTSEKLFFGSGTQLSVL.

This clone has just a few counts. V gene TRBV28 combines with J gene TRBJ1-5, with 9 bases identical to TRBD1. This CDR3 has 15 amino acids. Germline loops: CDR1 MDHEN, CDR2 SYDVKM. With V trimmed by 5 bases and J by 1 base, 3 bases remained unmatched. CDR3 protein: CASSNRGPSNQPQHF. The CDR3 DNA reads as TGTGCCAGCAGTAACAGGGGGCCAAGCAATCAGCCCCAGCATTTT.

CDR3 sequence reads: CASSHQAFF. The CDR3, as DNA: TGTGCCAGCAGTCACCAGGCTTTCTTT. The chain has TRBV7-9 and TRBJ1-1; no firm D call. This CDR3 is 9 amino acids long. Trimming pared 6 bases from V and 11 bases from J, leaving 7 bases between. Per the germline V gene, CDR1 is SEHNR and CDR2 is FQNEAQ (reference sequence).

The chain combines TRBV5-1 with TRBJ1-2; D ambiguous. The CDR3 is 14 amino acids. The V end lost 0 bases, the J end lost 0 bases, and 6 bases lay between the germline ends. CDR1 and CDR2 (germline): SGHRS, YFSETQ. CDR3 coding DNA: TGCGCCAGCAGCTTGGACAGAACTAACTATGGCTACACCTTC. It yields the protein CASSLDRTNYGYTF.

This clone was picked up one time. The rearrangement joins TRBV7-9 to TRBJ2-7, with D unresolved. This CDR3 has 15 amino acids. Germline V gives CDR1 SEHNR, CDR2 FQNEAQ (reference sequence). Trimming cost V 0 bases and J 5 bases, with 14 bases left between them. This CDR3 is CASSLALNQFDEQYF. CDR3 coding DNA: TGTGCCAGCAGCTTAGCGTTGAACCAGTTCGACGAGCAGTACTTC.

V is TRBV20-1 and J is TRBJ1-6; 8 positions agree with TRBD1. V trimming: 3 bases; J trimming: 7 bases; junction bases outside the gene matches: 8. CDR1 is DFQATT, CDR2 SNEGSKA, per germline (reference sequence). This CDR3 has 15 residues. The CDR3 region has the DNA TGCAGTGCTAGTCAGGGGGCCACTGGGAATTCACCCCTCCACTTT. Translating it yields CSASQGATGNSPLHF.

This clone was seen just once. V usage is TRBV18 and J usage is TRBJ1-3, with D possibly matching TRBD1 (6 bases). CDR3 length: 16 residues. Trimming left V 3 bases short and J 2 bases short, with 14 bases between. CDR1 KGHSH and CDR2 LQKENI come from the germline V gene. CDR3 in amino acids: CASSPFRDNTGNTIYF. The CDR3 nucleotides are TGTGCCAGCTCACCTTTCCGGGACAACACTGGAAACACCATATATTTT.

The rearrangement joins TRBV3-1 (or the pseudogene TRBV3-2) to TRBJ1-3; D is perhaps TRBD1 (6 bases). Deletions cut 1 base from V and 2 bases from J, with 9 bases between. There are 15 residues in the CDR3. Germline CDR1 reads LGHDT; CDR2 reads YNNKEL (reference sequence). CDR3 region: CASSQGTVAGNTIYF. The CDR3 DNA is TGTGCCAGCAGCCAAGGGACAGTAGCTGGAAACACCATATATTTT.

This clone was seen a single time. The J gene is TRBJ2-1, the V gene TRBV7-6; 12 positions match TRBD2. CDR1 and CDR2 from the germline V gene are SGHVS and FNYEAQ. The CDR3 runs to 18 residues. The V segment lost 5 bases and the J segment 2 bases; nucleotides outside the gene matches: 10. The DNA for the CDR3 is TGTGCCAGCAGCAGCTCTAGCGGGGGGGCTCGTCCCTACAATGAGCAGTTCTTC. This gives the protein CASSSSSGGARPYNEQFF. Full variable domain (missing parts from reference TRBV7-6 and TRBJ2-1): GAGVSQSPRYKVTKRGQDVALRCDPISGHVSLYWYRQALGQGPEFLTYFNYEAQQDKSGLPNDRFSAERPEGSISTLTIQRTEQRDSAMYRCASSSSSGGARPYNEQFFGPGTRLTVL.

The V call is TRBV15, the J call TRBJ2-7; D is ambiguous. Trimming stripped 0 bases from V and 1 base from J, with 4 bases between. Germline V gene data show CDR1 as LNHNV and CDR2 as YYDKDF (reference sequence). CDR3 length equals 13 residues. The CDR3 region is CATSRDVSYEQYF. DNA of the CDR3: TGTGCCACCAGCAGAGATGTATCCTACGAGCAGTACTTC.

The sample holds one count of this clone. V and J are TRBV11-2 and TRBJ1-1; no clear D. Per the germline V gene, CDR1 is SGHAT and CDR2 is FQNNGV. The CDR3 runs to 16 residues. V gave up 5 bases and J gave up 4 bases, with 20 bases separating them. This CDR3 reads CASSLQTWSGSTEAFF. CDR3 coding DNA: TGTGCCAGCAGCCTTCAGACTTGGAGCGGAAGCACTGAAGCTTTCTTT.

This chain joins TRBV7-2 and TRBJ1-3; tentative D call: TRBD1 (6 bases). Trimming removed 4 bases from V and 4 bases from J, with 8 bases in between. CDR1 SGHTA and CDR2 FQGNSA come from the germline V gene. The CDR3 is 13 residues long. The CDR3 nucleotides read TGTGCCAGCAGCTCAGGGGCGGGAAACACCATATATTTT. Residues: CASSSGAGNTIYF.

In this sample, this clone turned up once. The V and J genes are TRBV4-1 and TRBJ1-4; no clear D. Germline V CDR1 and CDR2: MGHRA, YSYEKL. The CDR3 sequence is 13 residues long. V was shortened by 1 base and J by 7 bases, with 7 bases between the two germline ends. DNA for the CDR3: TGCGCCAGCAGCCAAGCGTTCAGTGAAAAACTGTTTTTT. Protein: CASSQAFSEKLFF.